The rows below give T cell receptor beta chains drawn from one sample of a study of T cell responses to AZD1222 COVID-19 vaccine. TCRdb keeps only in-frame clones here, not all; method: immunoSEQ multiplex PCR. The sample consists of about 99,000 clones, roughly nine tenths of them appearing once. The sample in question was peripheral blood, obtained 28 days after the second AZD1222 dose. These TCRs come from an adult who received the AZD1222 COVID-19 vaccine. Both conserved end residues are part of each CDR3. A D gene is named only where the DNA matches it firmly. Size is omitted from some rows. Given values are once, few, many or a class for expanded clones.

>TRBJ2-2|TRBD2|once|TRBV2
TGTGCCAGCGTGGGACTAGCGGGAGACACCGGGGAGCTGTTTTTT
CASVGLAGDTGELFF
>TRBJ2-2|TRBD1|NA|TRBV7-9
TGTGCCAGCAGGTCCATCCTGGACAGGGGGTTTATCGGGGAGCTGTTTTTT
CASRSILDRGFIGELFF
>TRBJ1-3|NA|NA|TRBV3-1/TRBV3-2
TGTGCCAGCAGCCCCCACAGGGCCGGAAACACCATATATTTT
CASSPHRAGNTIYF
>TRBJ1-1|NA|NA|TRBV29-1
TGCAGCGTTGAGTCGCAGGCAAAGAACACTGAAGCTTTCTTT
CSVESQAKNTEAFF
>TRBJ1-2|NA|NA|TRBV24-1
TGTGCCACCAGTGATTGGGGACACATCGGCTACACCTTC
CATSDWGHIGYTF
>TRBJ1-1|TRBD1|NA|TRBV9
TGTGCCAGCAGCGTTACCCCTAGCGGGACAGCTGAAGCTTTCTTT
CASSVTPSGTAEAFF
>TRBJ2-6|NA|NA|TRBV10-3
TGTGCCATCAGTGCCGGGCAGGATGGGGCCAACGTCCTGACTTTC
CAISAGQDGANVLTF
>TRBJ1-6|TRBD1|NA|TRBV6-4
TGTGCCAGCAGCCCTGGACAGGGAAATTCACCCCTCCACTTT
CASSPGQGNSPLHF
>TRBJ2-1|NA|NA|TRBV18
TGTGCCAGCTCACCTGACAGGTCCAATGAGCAGTTCTTC
CASSPDRSNEQFF
>TRBJ1-5|NA|NA|TRBV28
TGTGCCAGCAGTTTTATTAATCAGCCCCAGCATTTT
CASSFINQPQHF
>TRBJ2-7|TRBD2|NA|TRBV9
TGTGCCAGCAGCGCCCAAGGACTAGCGGGAGCCAACGAGCAGTACTTC
CASSAQGLAGANEQYF
>TRBJ2-1|NA|NA|TRBV30
TGTGCCTGGAGTGTACACGGGTACAATGAGCAGTTCTTC
CAWSVHGYNEQFF
>TRBJ1-4|NA|once|TRBV27
TGTGCCAGCAGCTGGGGGCGAAGTGGGGATGAAAAACTGTTTTTT
CASSWGRSGDEKLFF
>TRBJ2-7|TRBD2|NA|TRBV6-5
TGTGCCAGCAGAGGACTAGCGGGACTTTACGAGCAGTACTTC
CASRGLAGLYEQYF
>TRBJ2-1|TRBD1|NA|TRBV4-1
TGCGCCAGCAGCACCGGGACAGGGGGCACCTACAATGAGCAGTTCTTC
CASSTGTGGTYNEQFF
>TRBJ2-7|NA|NA|TRBV18
TGTGCCAGCTCACCTCAGGGGGGGGAGCAGTACTTC
CASSPQGGEQYF
>TRBJ2-1|NA|once|TRBV29-1
TGCAGCGTTGAATATACCAATGAGCAGTTCTTC
CSVEYTNEQFF
>TRBJ2-1|TRBD1|NA|TRBV27
TGTGCCAGCAGTTCACGACAGGGGGCCTATGAGCAGTTCTTC
CASSSRQGAYEQFF
>TRBJ1-2|TRBD1|NA|TRBV25-1
TGTGCCAGCAGTGCTCCGGGACAGGGGCCCTACACCTTC
CASSAPGQGPYTF
>TRBJ2-5|NA|NA|TRBV27
TGTGCCAGCAGCCCCCCGGGCCTACAAGAGACCCAGTACTTC
CASSPPGLQETQYF
>TRBJ2-7|NA|NA|TRBV7-8
TGTGCCAGCAGCTGGCAGGGGACGGCAAGCTCCTACGAGCAGTACTTC
CASSWQGTASSYEQYF
>TRBJ1-2|NA|NA|TRBV24-1
TGTGCCACCAGTGGCCGAACCGAGGTCTATGGCTACACCTTC
CATSGRTEVYGYTF
>TRBJ1-6|TRBD1|NA|TRBV28
TGTGCCAGCAGCCCGGAAAGGGGACAGGGTAATTCACCCCTCCACTTT
CASSPERGQGNSPLHF
>TRBJ1-2|NA|NA|TRBV10-3
TGTGCCACGCGGAAGGAAGGTGGCTACACCTTC
CATRKEGGYTF
>TRBJ2-1|NA|NA|TRBV11-3
TGTGCCAGCAGCTTAGGGGACACTCTCAATGAGCAGTTCTTC
CASSLGDTLNEQFF
>TRBJ1-1|NA|NA|TRBV28
TGTGCCAGCAGTTCGAAGATGGGTGAAGCTTTCTTT
CASSSKMGEAFF
>TRBJ2-1|TRBD2|NA|TRBV5-1
TGCGCCAGCAGCTTGGCCCCAGCGGGAGTGTACAATGAGCAGTTCTTC
CASSLAPAGVYNEQFF
>TRBJ1-5|NA|NA|TRBV28
TGTGCCAGCAGGGGGACACCCTACAATCAGCCCCAGCATTTT
CASRGTPYNQPQHF
>TRBJ1-3|NA|NA|TRBV28
TGTGCCAGCAGACAGGCCGGAAACACCATATATTTT
CASRQAGNTIYF
>TRBJ1-5|NA|NA|TRBV19
TGTGCCAGTAGGGCAGGGAATCAGCCCCAGCATTTT
CASRAGNQPQHF
>TRBJ1-1|NA|NA|TRBV20-1
TGCAGTGCTAGTCACACAGGGAACACTGAAGCTTTCTTT
CSASHTGNTEAFF
>TRBJ1-5|NA|NA|TRBV21-1
TGTGCCAGCAGACTTTCAGCCGACTATCAGCCCCAGCATTTT
CASRLSADYQPQHF